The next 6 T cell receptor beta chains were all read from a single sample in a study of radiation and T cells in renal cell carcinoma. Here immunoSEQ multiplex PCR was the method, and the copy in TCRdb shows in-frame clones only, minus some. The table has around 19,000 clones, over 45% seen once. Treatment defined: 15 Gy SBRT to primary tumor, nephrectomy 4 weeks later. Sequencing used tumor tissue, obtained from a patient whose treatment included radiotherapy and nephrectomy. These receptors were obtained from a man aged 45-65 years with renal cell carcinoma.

The CDR3 is CASRSARGPETQYF. CDR3 DNA sequence: TGTGCCAGCAGATCCGCCAGGGGACCAGAGACCCAGTACTTC. This chain links TRBV5-4 with TRBJ2-5; D may be TRBD1 (6 bases). Germline V CDR1 and CDR2: SGHNT, YYREEE (reference sequence). The CDR3 totals 14 residues. V lost 5 bases and J lost 4, with 15 bases in between.

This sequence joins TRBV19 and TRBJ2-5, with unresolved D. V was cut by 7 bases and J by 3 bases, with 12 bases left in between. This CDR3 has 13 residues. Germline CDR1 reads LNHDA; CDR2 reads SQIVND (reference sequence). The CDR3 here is CASTSGAEETQYF. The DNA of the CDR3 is TGTGCCAGTACCTCGGGCGCGGAAGAGACCCAGTACTTC.

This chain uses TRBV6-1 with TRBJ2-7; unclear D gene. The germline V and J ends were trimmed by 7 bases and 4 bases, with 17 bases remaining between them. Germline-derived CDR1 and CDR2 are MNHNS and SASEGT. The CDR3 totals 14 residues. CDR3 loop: CASTAVNGPYEQYF. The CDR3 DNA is TGTGCCAGCACCGCCGTCAATGGTCCATACGAGCAGTACTTC.

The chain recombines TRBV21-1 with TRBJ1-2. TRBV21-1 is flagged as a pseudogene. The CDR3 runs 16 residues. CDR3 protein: CASSEGVCAPWYGYTF. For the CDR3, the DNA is TGTGCCAGCAGCGAAGGGGTCTGCGCCCCCTGGTATGGCTACACCTTC.

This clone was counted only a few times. The chain's CDR3 is CASSLDGRLNEKLFF. Written as DNA, the CDR3 is TGTGCCAGTAGTCTGGACGGACGGCTTAATGAAAAACTGTTTTTT. The gene calls are TRBV19 and TRBJ1-4; D unresolved. The CDR3 is made up of 15 amino acids. V was cut by 5 bases and J by 4 bases, with 14 bases left in between. Germline V CDR1 and CDR2: LNHDA, SQIVND (reference sequence). The variable domain in full, with the rest retrieved from reference TRBV19 and TRBJ1-4, is DGGITQSPKYLFRKEGQNVTLSCEQNLNHDAMYWYRQDPGQGLRLIYYSQIVNDFQKGDIAEGYSVSREKKESFPLTVTSAQKNPTAFYLCASSLDGRLNEKLFFGSGTQLSVL.

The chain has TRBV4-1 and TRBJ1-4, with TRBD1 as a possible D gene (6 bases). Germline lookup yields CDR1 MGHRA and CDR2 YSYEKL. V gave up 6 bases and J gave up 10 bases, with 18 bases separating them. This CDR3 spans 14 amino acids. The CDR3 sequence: CASRLGGREGKLFF. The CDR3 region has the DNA TGCGCCAGCAGATTGGGGGGCAGGGAGGGAAAACTGTTTTTT.